Below, one T cell receptor (beta chain) is given with its context. Germline V gene lookup returns CDR1 SGHTA and CDR2 FQGTGA. CDR3 length: 16 amino acids. The V and J ends lost 1 base and 4 bases respectively, with 16 bases between them. Some clones are missing from TCRdb's copy, which holds only in-frame ones; the method was immunoSEQ multiplex PCR. The data contain under 45,000 clones, approximately 91% of them singletons. The data derive from a study of regulatory dendritic cells for organ transplantation. The rearrangement uses TRBV7-3 and TRBJ2-5; D is ambiguous. The sample consisted of naive CD4+ T cells from blood. The subset was: CD45RA+ naive T cells. This receptor was identified in a human donor in good health. CDR3 loop: CASSLRAGTMVETQYF. CDR3 bases: TGTGCCAGCAGCTTAAGGGCAGGAACCATGGTAGAGACCCAGTACTTC.